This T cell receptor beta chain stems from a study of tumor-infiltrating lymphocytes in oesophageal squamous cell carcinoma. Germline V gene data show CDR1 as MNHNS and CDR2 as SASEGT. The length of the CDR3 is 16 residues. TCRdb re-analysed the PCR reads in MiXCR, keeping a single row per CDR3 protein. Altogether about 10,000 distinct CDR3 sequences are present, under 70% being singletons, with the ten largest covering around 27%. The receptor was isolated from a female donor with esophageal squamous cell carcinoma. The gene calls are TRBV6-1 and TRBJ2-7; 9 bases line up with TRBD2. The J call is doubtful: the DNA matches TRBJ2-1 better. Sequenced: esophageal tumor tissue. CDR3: CASSEAGREGRDEQFF. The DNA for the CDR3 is TGTGCCAGCAGTGAAGCTGGGCGGGAGGGCAGAGATGAGCAGTTCTTC.